A selection of T cell receptor beta chains follows, all from one sample in a study of human versus mouse CDR3 diversity and MHC coevolution. Here immunoSEQ multiplex PCR was the method, and the copy in TCRdb shows in-frame clones only, minus some. The sample includes around 59,000 clones, approximately 94% of them seen just once. Material for sequencing was naive CD4+ T cells from blood. Every receptor here comes from a person between 55 and 70 years old in good health. CDR3s leave out the opening cysteine and the closing phenylalanine or tryptophan.

TRBV7-9	TRBJ1-3	ASSLALTDFSSGNTIY
TRBV4-1	TRBJ1-2	ASSLGQGSSYT
TRBV5-5	TRBJ2-3	ASSLLGGSTDTQY
TRBV2	TRBJ2-7	ASRAGTSGAHSYEQY
TRBV29-1	TRBJ1-2	SVDGRSITGGYT
TRBV2	TRBJ2-3	ASSATGFKY
TRBV11-2	TRBJ2-7	ASSLGGSGYEQY
TRBV4-1	TRBJ1-2	ASSQDGGSYGYT
TRBV2	TRBJ2-1	ASLSDLAGGAYNEQF
TRBV6-5	TRBJ2-7	ASRDAQRTNYEQY
TRBV30	TRBJ1-2	AWSVHLYGYT
TRBV29-1	TRBJ2-5	SVGRGGETQY
TRBV5-1	TRBJ2-2	ASSFRQGNTGELF
TRBV19	TRBJ2-1	ASSTSGRKSYNEQF
TRBV6-5	TRBJ1-2	ASRSGQRVDGYT
TRBV11-3	TRBJ2-5	ASSLLRGFSETQY
TRBV7-9	TRBJ2-7	ASSLWGTGGYEQY
TRBV6-1	TRBJ2-7	ASSEAGGQGYEQY
TRBV18	TRBJ2-5	ASSPGRGETQY